The 23 T cell receptor beta chains listed next were all sequenced from one sample in a study of OX40 agonist ivuxolimab in advanced cancers. TCRdb's copy holds only in-frame clones and misses some; the assay was immunoSEQ multiplex PCR. Of approximately 11,000 clones listed, 65% to 75% are singletons. The input for sequencing was CD4+ or CD8+ T cells sorted from blood, taken in a trial of the OX40 agonist ivuxolimab. Receptor source: an adult with an advanced solid tumor such as melanoma, head and neck, liver or kidney cancer.

The chain has TRBV7-8 and TRBJ1-2, with D perhaps TRBD1 (5 bases). The CDR3 totals 15 residues. Per the germline V gene, CDR1 is SGHVS and CDR2 is FQNEAQ. The V end was cut by 1 base, the J end by 0 bases, with 9 bases between. CDR3 DNA: TGTGCCAGCAGCTTAGTCGGGGGGACTAACTATGGCTACACCTTC. This translates into CASSLVGGTNYGYTF. Full variable domain (rest looked up from reference TRBV7-8 and TRBJ1-2): GAGVSQSPRYKVAKRGQDVALRCDPISGHVSLFWYQQALGQGPEFLTYFQNEAQLDKSGLPSDRFFAERPEGSVSTLKIQRTQQEDSAVYLCASSLVGGTNYGYTFGSGTRLTVV.

The chain has TRBV9 and TRBJ2-1; D is perhaps TRBD2 (6 bases). The CDR3 totals 13 residues. Germline assignment: CDR1 SGDLS and CDR2 YYNGEE. V was trimmed by 2 bases and J by 8 bases, leaving 11 bases between them. The CDR3: CASSVGTGHEQFF. In nucleotides, the CDR3 is TGTGCCAGCAGCGTCGGGACTGGACATGAGCAGTTCTTC.

J is TRBJ2-3 and V is TRBV6-6; D gene ambiguous. The germline V gene has CDR1 MNHNY and CDR2 SVGAGI (reference sequence). The CDR3 loop spans 13 amino acids. V gave up 1 base and J gave up 2 bases, with 4 bases separating them. CDR3: CASSYFITDTQYF. The DNA for the CDR3 is TGTGCCAGCAGTTACTTCATCACAGATACGCAGTATTTT.

The chain couples TRBV9 to TRBJ1-4, with no clear D. Per germline, CDR1 SGDLS and CDR2 YYNGEE. CDR3 length: 16 amino acids. The V end lost 3 bases, the J end lost 4 bases, and 16 bases lay between the germline ends. CDR3 bases: TGTGCCAGCAGCGGGGGATTCTTGGCGGGTAATGAAAAACTGTTTTTT. It is translated as CASSGGFLAGNEKLFF.

This clone has ten or more counts. The chain carries TRBV11-2 and TRBJ2-1; possible D gene TRBD2, 5 bases. The CDR3 has 13 amino acids. Germline V CDR1 and CDR2: SGHAT, FQNNGV. Trimming pared 3 bases from V and 7 bases from J, leaving 10 bases between. CDR3 loop: CASSLETINEQFF. The CDR3 region has the DNA TGTGCCAGCAGCTTGGAGACTATTAATGAGCAGTTCTTC.

A few counts support this clone. The V and J genes are TRBV13 and TRBJ2-7, with a weak D call TRBD1 (5 bases). Germline assignment: CDR1 PRHDT and CDR2 FYEKMQ (reference sequence). This CDR3 is 13 amino acids long. V lost 3 bases and J 7 bases, leaving 13 bases between the germline ends. DNA for the CDR3: TGTGCCAGCAGCTTCGACATTCAGGGTGAGCAGTACTTC. Translation gives CASSFDIQGEQYF.

The genes are TRBV19 and TRBJ1-3; D is unresolved. V lost 1 base and J lost 2, with 6 bases in between. Germline CDR1 and CDR2: LNHDA and SQIVND (reference sequence). The CDR3 spans 14 residues. This chain's CDR3 is CASSIGVAGNTIYF. The CDR3 nucleotides are TGTGCCAGTAGTATAGGGGTCGCTGGAAACACCATATATTTT.

Sample share makes this clone large. The chain recombines TRBV14 with TRBJ2-7; D remains ambiguous. Looked up from germline, CDR1 is SGHDN and CDR2 is FVKESK. The CDR3 totals 14 residues. The V end was cut by 2 bases, the J end by 2 bases, with 10 bases between. In DNA, the CDR3 is TGTGCCAGCAGCCAACCACGTAGACCCTACGAGCAGTACTTC. It encodes CASSQPRRPYEQYF.

The V call is TRBV7-9, the J call TRBJ1-5; unclear D gene. Looked up from germline, CDR1 is SEHNR and CDR2 is FQNEAQ (reference sequence). The CDR3 runs to 15 residues. Trimming took off 3 bases at V and 3 bases at J, with 12 bases between the two ends. CDR3 bases: TGTGCCAGCAGCTTGGGGTGGGGTAACAATCAGCCCCAGCATTTT. It yields the protein CASSLGWGNNQPQHF. The full variable domain, rest sourced from reference TRBV7-9 and TRBJ1-5, is DTGVSQNPRHKITKRGQNVTFRCDPISEHNRLYWYRQTLGQGPEFLTYFQNEAQLEKSRLLSDRFSAERPKGSFSTLEIQRTEQGDSAMYLCASSLGWGNNQPQHFGDGTRLSIL.

The V and J genes are TRBV11-2 and TRBJ2-1; 8 nucleotides match TRBD2. Germline V lookup: CDR1 SGHAT, CDR2 FQNNGV. This CDR3 is built from 11 residues. J lost 10 bases, V lost 5 bases, and 1 base had no gene match. The CDR3 here is CASSPGGEQFF. The CDR3 DNA is TGTGCCAGCAGCCCGGGAGGGGAGCAGTTCTTC.

The chain links TRBV2 to TRBJ2-1; 8 positions agree with TRBD2. With V trimmed by 4 bases and J by 4 bases, 15 bases remained unmatched. This CDR3 is built from 18 residues. Germline CDR1 SNHLY, CDR2 FYNNEI. CDR3 coding DNA: TGTGCCAGCAGTGCAGCGGGAGAGTGGGGAGGGATTTACAATGAGCAGTTCTTC. This sequence encodes CASSAAGEWGGIYNEQFF.

This clone was detected only a few times. The chain combines TRBV29-1 with TRBJ2-7; 7 bases are shared with TRBD1. The CDR3 has 12 amino acids. Trimming took 7 bases from V and 0 from J; bases not matched to a gene: 3. Germline lookup yields CDR1 SQVTM and CDR2 ANQGSEA. This CDR3 reads CSAGDSSYEQYF. CDR3 sequence (DNA): TGCAGCGCCGGGGACAGCTCCTACGAGCAGTACTTC.

This clone showed up just a few times. The J gene is TRBJ2-2, the V gene TRBV5-1, with 10 nucleotides matching TRBD2. Germline CDR1 SGHRS, CDR2 YFSETQ. The CDR3 has 16 residues. J was trimmed by 6 bases and V by 0 bases; bases with no gene match: 5. The CDR3 DNA is TGCGCCAGCAGCTTGGCTAGCGGGAGTCCGTCCGGGGAGCTGTTTTTT. The encoded protein is CASSLASGSPSGELFF. The complete variable domain, with remaining parts taken from reference TRBV5-1 and TRBJ2-2, reads KAGVTQTPRYLIKTRGQQVTLSCSPISGHRSVSWYQQTPGQGLQFLFEYFSETQRNKGNFPGRFSGRQFSNSRSEMNVSTLELGDSALYLCASSLASGSPSGELFFGEGSRLTVL.

The V call is TRBV15, the J call TRBJ1-1; maybe TRBD1 (5 bases). Trimming stripped 10 bases from V and 7 bases from J, with 16 bases between. The CDR3 extends over 12 amino acids. The germline CDR1 and CDR2 sequences are LNHNV and YYDKDF (reference sequence). The CDR3 region has the DNA TGTGCCAGCCGAGTGGGGGTAATTGAAGCTTTCTTT. Its translation: CASRVGVIEAFF.

The chain recombines TRBV10-3 with TRBJ1-5, with D possibly matching TRBD1 (5 bases). This CDR3 contains 17 residues. Looked up from germline, CDR1 is ENHRY and CDR2 is SYGVKD. V lost 0 bases, J lost 0 bases, and 12 bases lay in between. In nucleotides, the CDR3 is TGTGCCATCAGTGAGTCGGGGGTGATGTATAGCAATCAGCCCCAGCATTTT. This sequence encodes CAISESGVMYSNQPQHF.

The table lists this clone with a few counts. This chain uses TRBV11-3 with TRBJ2-1; D ambiguous. The CDR3 runs 15 residues. V was pared by 5 bases and J by 8 bases, with 19 bases between. Germline V gene data show CDR1 as SGHNT and CDR2 as YENEEA. This chain's CDR3 is CASSPGEMSLHEQFF. CDR3 sequence (DNA): TGTGCCAGCAGCCCCGGTGAGATGTCACTCCATGAGCAGTTCTTC. The variable domain in full, completed from reference TRBV11-3 and TRBJ2-1, reads EAGVVQSPRYKIIEKKQPVAFWCNPISGHNTLYWYLQNLGQGPELLIRYENEEAVDDSQLPKDRFSAERLKGVDSTLKIQPAELGDSAVYLCASSPGEMSLHEQFFGPGTRLTVL.

This clone was seen only a few times. The chain uses TRBV7-8 and TRBJ1-4; no clear D. From germline, CDR1 is SGHVS and CDR2 FQNEAQ. Trimming cost V 1 base and J 0 bases, with 12 bases left between them. This CDR3 contains 17 residues. CDR3 sequence: CASSLGWRVATNEKLFF. CDR3 bases: TGTGCCAGCAGCTTAGGTTGGAGAGTGGCAACTAATGAAAAACTGTTTTTT.

This clone showed up just a few times. This chain uses TRBV2 with TRBJ1-6, with a tentative D call TRBD1 (5 bases). This CDR3 has 13 amino acids. The germline V gene encodes CDR1 SNHLY and CDR2 FYNNEI. The ends were cut back, 3 bases at V and 5 bases at J, with 5 bases in the middle. The CDR3 here is CASSDRDNSPLHF. CDR3 coding DNA: TGTGCCAGCAGTGACAGGGATAATTCACCCCTCCACTTT.

The V call is TRBV18, the J call TRBJ1-1; D is uncertain. The CDR3 is 13 residues long. The V end lost 5 bases, the J end lost 1 base, and 8 bases lay between the germline ends. Per the germline V gene, CDR1 is KGHSH and CDR2 is LQKENI. DNA for the CDR3: TGTGCCAGCTCAGAACGGGCGAACACTGAAGCTTTCTTT. It yields the protein CASSERANTEAFF.

This rearrangement joins TRBV9 to TRBJ2-7, with TRBD2 matching over 7 bases. Per the germline V gene, CDR1 is SGDLS and CDR2 is YYNGEE. Trimming at V came to 1 base and at J to 2 bases, leaving 12 bases not matched to a gene. This CDR3 contains 17 residues. In nucleotides, the CDR3 is TGTGCCAGCAGCGTAAGCCCCCTAGCGGTCCCGACCTACGAGCAGTACTTC. It codes for CASSVSPLAVPTYEQYF.

The V and J genes are TRBV28 and TRBJ2-3; D not certain. Trimming took 6 bases from V and 7 from J, leaving 11 bases between them. Germline values: CDR1 MDHEN, CDR2 SYDVKM. This CDR3 has 12 residues. CDR3 sequence reads: CASSLSLNTQYF. Here the CDR3 DNA reads TGTGCCAGCAGCCTCTCCCTAAATACGCAGTATTTT.

The V gene is TRBV30, the J gene TRBJ2-3, with D unresolved. The V gene's germline CDR1 is GTSNPN and CDR2 SVGIG (reference sequence). The CDR3 covers 11 residues. V dropped 2 bases and J dropped 0 bases, with 0 bases sitting between them. CDR3 amino acids: CAWSSTDTQYF. The CDR3 DNA is TGTGCCTGGAGTAGCACAGATACGCAGTATTTT.

The V and J genes are TRBV6-6 and TRBJ2-5; 9 positions match TRBD2. Germline V CDR1 and CDR2: MNHNY, SVGAGI (reference sequence). V gave up 3 bases and J gave up 5 bases; unmatched junction bases: 4. This CDR3 region has 14 residues. CDR3 sequence reads: CASSYLAGRETQYF. CDR3 nucleotide sequence: TGTGCCAGCAGTTATCTAGCGGGACGGGAGACCCAGTACTTC.